The source of this TCR beta chain is a study of blood T cell repertoires in COVID-19. About the study: Whether acute or convalescent, the COVID-19 samples came from the United States, Italy and Spain.

Authors' processing steps: Reference gene primer amplification yielded estimated nucleated cell counts. The data were produced by immunoSEQ multiplex PCR, yet TCRdb's version contains in-frame clones alone and is incomplete. V and J calls and clone size come straight from that table; D and trimming were deduced from the DNA. The table lists roughly 360,000 clones, over 75% of them singletons. This clone appeared a few times. Membership in each cohort depended on participant-reported clinical history. J lost 2 bases, V lost 3 bases, and 15 bases had no gene match. Germline V gene sequence: CDR1 MGHRA, CDR2 YSYEKL. The CDR3 extends over 19 amino acids.

The chain is built from TRBV4-1 and TRBJ2-3, with 9 bases lining up with TRBD2. The sequenced sample consisted of PBMCs or T cells enriched from blood (not recorded which). This sequence originates from a man aged 25 to 40 who had recovered from COVID-19. Here the CDR3 reads CASSHTVPLAGRVTDTQYF. CDR3 in DNA: TGCGCCAGCAGCCACACAGTCCCCCTAGCGGGGCGGGTCACAGATACGCAGTATTTT.